This T cell receptor (beta chain) emerged from a study of T cells in localized non-small cell lung cancer. Note on this clone: Its matching antigen is unknown.

The table came from immunoSEQ multiplex PCR; TCRdb's copy has only in-frame clones and leaves some out. The sample has more than 2,000 clones; 30% to 40% are singletons. V lost 5 bases and J lost 2; bases outside the gene matches: 4. The CDR3 runs to 14 residues. Looked up from germline, CDR1 is SGHNT and CDR2 is YENEEA. Broader study findings: Longer overall survival was associated with a higher density of T cells in the blood. A median of roughly 55 of the top 100 tumor clones appeared in adjacent lung, which was paired and uninvolved. The study found T cell clonality highest in uninvolved adjacent lung, above tumor.

This TCR was recovered from a male donor aged 60 or over with stage I squamous cell lung carcinoma. The gene calls are TRBV11-3 and TRBJ2-3, with TRBD1 identical over 7 bases. This specimen was lung tumor tissue, taken before any cancer treatment. The CDR3 spells CASSLGQYTDTQYF. The CDR3 coding sequence is TGTGCCAGCAGCCTGGGACAGTACACAGATACGCAGTATTTT. The full variable domain, its missing parts supplied by reference TRBV11-3 and TRBJ2-3, is EAGVVQSPRYKIIEKKQPVAFWCNPISGHNTLYWYLQNLGQGPELLIRYENEEAVDDSQLPKDRFSAERLKGVDSTLKIQPAELGDSAVYLCASSLGQYTDTQYFGPGTRLTVL.